Each of the 3 T cell receptor beta chains below was sequenced from the same sample in a study of human T cells and chemical hapten exposure. Described time point: patch test 2, 6 weeks after DPC sensitization. Indicated treatment: therapeutic diphenylcyclopropenone sensitization with weekly scalp DPC. MiXCR, applied by TCRdb to the RACE reads, yields one record per CDR3 protein. The table includes about 380,000 distinct CDR3 sequences, about 6.3% detected once. Sequences were derived from whole blood, sampled in connection with sensitization to the hapten diphenylcyclopropenone (DPC). The receptors were gathered from a woman in her late teens or twenties with alopecia areata. Some clones in this sample may be carry-over from other donors' samples.

This clonotype was recorded at least ten times. This chain links TRBV11-2 with TRBJ2-6; 9 nucleotides agree with TRBD2. Germline CDR1 is SGHAT and CDR2 is FQNNGV. CDR3 size: 17 residues. Germline trimming cut 4 bases from V and 0 bases from J; bases unmatched to any gene: 4. The chain's CDR3 is CASSSSGVVSGANVLTF. CDR3 DNA: TGTGCCAGCAGCTCTAGCGGGGTGGTCTCTGGGGCCAACGTCCTGACTTTC.

This clonotype was seen only a few times. The V call is TRBV3-1, the J call TRBJ2-7; D possibly corresponds to TRBD2 (6 bases). CDR1 and CDR2 from the germline V gene are LGHDT and YNNKEL (reference sequence). CDR3 length: 15 amino acids. V was cut by 1 base and J by 2 bases, with 12 bases left in between. CDR3 DNA: TGTGCCAGCAGCCAAGGGTCGGGGACTCCCTACGAGCAGTACTTC. Protein sequence: CASSQGSGTPYEQYF.

The J gene is TRBJ1-2, the V gene TRBV2; D uncertain. Germline-derived CDR1 and CDR2 are SNHLY and FYNNEI. Trimming shortened V by 3 bases and J by 1 base, and 6 bases separated the two germline ends. The CDR3 runs 13 residues. The CDR3 nucleotides read TGTGCCAGCAGTGACAGGAGTAACTATGGCTACACCTTC. Protein product: CASSDRSNYGYTF. Supplemented by reference TRBV2 and TRBJ1-2, the full variable domain reads EPEVTQTPSHQVTQMGQEVILRCVPISNHLYFYWYRQILGQKVEFLVSFYNNEISEKSEIFDDQFSVERPDGSNFTLKIRSTKLEDSAMYFCASSDRSNYGYTFGSGTRLTVV.